Listed here are 28 T cell receptor beta chains from one sample, sequenced in a study of CD8 T cells in Susac syndrome. When the RNA was reverse transcribed, random hexamers were used with an input of roughly 0.5 to 1 ug. A single record per CDR3 protein comes from TCRdb applying MiXCR to the immunoSEQ multiplex PCR reads. Of around 140,000 distinct CDR3 sequences listed, approximately 95% were seen once; the top ten hold approximately 0.12%. The sequencing input was CD4+ T cells from PBMCs. The receptor set was obtained from a human donor with multiple sclerosis.

The chain combines TRBV27 with TRBJ2-7; D is unclear. Germline CDR1 is MNHEY and CDR2 is SMNVEV (reference sequence). V dropped 6 bases and J dropped 0 bases, with 9 bases sitting between them. This CDR3 spans 13 amino acids. Here the CDR3 reads CASSRSGSYEQYF. CDR3 sequence (DNA): TGTGCCAGCAGCCGCTCGGGCTCCTACGAGCAGTACTTC.

V and J are TRBV15 and TRBJ2-5; D is ambiguous. Deletions cut 5 bases from V and 1 base from J, with 14 bases between. Germline values: CDR1 LNHNV, CDR2 YYDKDF (reference sequence). The CDR3 is 15 residues long. The CDR3 spells CATSGRKTAQETQYF. Here the CDR3 DNA reads TGTGCCACCAGCGGCAGAAAGACTGCCCAAGAGACCCAGTACTTC.

The gene calls are TRBV29-1 and TRBJ1-2, with 8 bases fitting TRBD1. This CDR3 region has 14 residues. Trimming cost V 3 bases and J 2 bases; bases outside gene matches: 5. Germline V gene sequence: CDR1 SQVTM, CDR2 ANQGSEA. The CDR3 loop reads CSVENRDRNYGYTF. The CDR3 coding sequence is TGCAGCGTTGAGAATCGGGACAGGAACTATGGCTACACCTTC.

The V and J genes are TRBV4-3 and TRBJ2-6, with TRBD2 identical over 8 bases. The V and J ends lost 1 base and 0 bases, in that order; junction bases with no gene match: 8. Germline assignment: CDR1 LGHNA and CDR2 YSLEER. The CDR3 is 19 residues long. DNA of the CDR3: TGCGCCAGCAGCCAAGTGGTAGCGGGGCTCGGCTCTGGGGCCAACGTCCTGACTTTC. Protein sequence: CASSQVVAGLGSGANVLTF.

The gene calls are TRBV12-3 or TRBV12-4 and TRBJ2-1, with TRBD1 matching 8 bases. J was trimmed by 10 bases and V by 7 bases; bases with no gene match: 15. The CDR3 contains 15 residues. CDR3 in DNA: TGTGCCAGCACCTTAGCCGGTGTCAGGGGGCACGAGCAGTTCTTC. This codes for CASTLAGVRGHEQFF.

The chain employs TRBV18 and TRBJ2-7; 8 bases agree with TRBD1. Looked up from germline, CDR1 is KGHSH and CDR2 is LQKENI. CDR3 length: 16 amino acids. V shed 3 bases, J shed 0 bases, and the junction held 7 bases outside the gene matches. DNA of the CDR3: TGTGCCAGCTCACCGTTGGGGACAGGCCGCTCCTACGAGCAGTACTTC. Protein product: CASSPLGTGRSYEQYF. Full variable domain (remainder filled in from reference TRBV18 and TRBJ2-7): NAGVMQNPRHLVRRRGQEARLRCSPMKGHSHVYWYRQLPEEGLKFMVYLQKENIIDESGMPKERFSAEFPKEGPSILRIQQVVRGDSAAYFCASSPLGTGRSYEQYFGPGTRLTVT.

This chain connects TRBV30 to TRBJ2-1, with 7 bases aligning to TRBD1. Germline V lookup: CDR1 GTSNPN, CDR2 SVGIG (reference sequence). The CDR3 runs 15 residues. V dropped 0 bases and J dropped 7; count of bases not matched to a gene: 9. The CDR3 reads CAWSVRGGLGNEQFF. The DNA for the CDR3 is TGTGCCTGGAGTGTACGAGGGGGCCTCGGGAATGAGCAGTTCTTC.

This chain joins TRBV3-1 and TRBJ2-1; 9 bases line up with TRBD2. V dropped 4 bases and J dropped 0; count of bases not matched to a gene: 7. The CDR3 is 17 residues long. Germline CDR1 LGHDT, CDR2 YNNKEL (reference sequence). CDR3 nucleotides: TGTGCCAGCAGCCGAAGACTAGCGGTTAGCTCCTACAATGAGCAGTTCTTC. Its translation is CASSRRLAVSSYNEQFF.

The sample holds one count of this clonotype. The V and J genes are TRBV5-1 and TRBJ2-7; 12 positions agree with TRBD1. The CDR3 runs 17 residues. The germline V gene has CDR1 SGHRS and CDR2 YFSETQ. V lost 4 bases, J lost 4 bases, and 12 bases stayed unmatched. Written as DNA, the CDR3 is TGCGCCAGCAGCAGCCCCCTGGGACAGGGGGCGGATTACGAGCAGTACTTC. Protein sequence: CASSSPLGQGADYEQYF.

The rearrangement links TRBV23-1 to TRBJ1-5; D gene uncertain. TRBV23-1 is noted as an ORF with a role that remains uncertain. Trimming shortened V by 1 base and J by 6 bases, and 10 bases separated the two germline ends. This CDR3 is built from 14 residues. CDR3 amino acids: CASSQLGCRQPQHF. For the CDR3, the DNA is TGCGCCAGCAGTCAATTAGGGTGTCGTCAGCCCCAGCATTTT.

This clonotype was observed once. The rearrangement uses TRBV5-6 and TRBJ1-6, with D possibly TRBD1 on 6 matching bases. CDR3 size: 16 residues. Germline V gene data show CDR1 as SGHDT and CDR2 as YYEEEE. The V end was cut by 0 bases, the J end by 6 bases, with 13 bases between. The CDR3 DNA sequence: TGTGCCAGCAGCTTGGCCCAGGGGCTGGGTAATTCACCCCTCCACTTT. It is translated as CASSLAQGLGNSPLHF.

The V gene is TRBV28, the J gene TRBJ2-3, with a possible D match to TRBD1 (5 bases). The V gene lost 7 bases and the J gene lost 0 bases, with 17 bases spanning the gap. The CDR3 has 16 amino acids. The germline V gene has CDR1 MDHEN and CDR2 SYDVKM. The chain's CDR3 is CASTPGRGSSTDTQYF. Here the CDR3 DNA reads TGTGCCAGCACTCCCGGAAGGGGCTCCAGCACAGATACGCAGTATTTT. Combining the CDR3 with reference TRBV28 and TRBJ2-3 gives the whole variable domain DVKVTQSSRYLVKRTGEKVFLECVQDMDHENMFWYRQDPGLGLRLIYFSYDVKMKEKGDIPEGYSVSREKKERFSLILESASTNQTSMYLCASTPGRGSSTDTQYFGPGTRLTVL.

The J gene is TRBJ2-4, the V gene TRBV2, with 7 bases matching TRBD1. CDR1 SNHLY and CDR2 FYNNEI come from the germline V gene. After removal of 5 bases from V and 9 bases from J, the junction contained 10 bases not matched to a gene. The CDR3 totals 14 residues. The CDR3 sequence: CASSTRQGNSIQYF. CDR3 coding DNA: TGTGCCAGCAGTACCCGACAGGGTAATAGCATTCAGTACTTC.

V gene TRBV20-1 combines with J gene TRBJ1-2, with 7 bases matching TRBD1. There are 15 residues in the CDR3. V lost 3 bases, J lost 6 bases, and 13 bases stayed unmatched. Germline CDR1 DFQATT, CDR2 SNEGSKA (reference sequence). CDR3 nucleotides: TGCAGTGCTAGCCCCAGGGGGATCAGCCGGGATGGCTACACCTTC. Translated, it gives CSASPRGISRDGYTF.

The chain couples TRBV5-6 to TRBJ2-5, with D perhaps matching TRBD1 or TRBD2 (6 bases each). The germline V and J ends were trimmed by 4 bases and 10 bases, with 17 bases remaining between them. Germline-derived CDR1 and CDR2 are SGHDT and YYEEEE. This CDR3 has 13 residues. CDR3: CASSPGGRGGQYF. The CDR3 DNA reads TGTGCCAGCAGCCCCGGGGGCAGGGGTGGCCAGTACTTC.

The V call is TRBV9, the J call TRBJ2-1; D is undetermined. Trimming removed 3 bases at V and 8 bases at J, with 9 bases between. Germline loops: CDR1 SGDLS, CDR2 YYNGEE. This CDR3 has 12 amino acids. The CDR3 reads CASSATVDEQFF. CDR3 bases: TGTGCCAGCAGCGCAACGGTTGATGAGCAGTTCTTC.

V gene TRBV3-1 combines with J gene TRBJ1-1; D uncertain. Per germline, CDR1 LGHDT and CDR2 YNNKEL (reference sequence). The CDR3 loop spans 15 amino acids. The ends were cut back, 2 bases at V and 5 bases at J, with 15 bases in the middle. Written as DNA, the CDR3 is TGTGCCAGCAGCCAATTCCAACCCCCGGAGACTGAAGCTTTCTTT. Translation: CASSQFQPPETEAFF.

The CDR3 coding sequence is TGTGCCAGCAGTGGGCCCTCTGGGGCCAACGTCCTGACTTTC. Amino acids: CASSGPSGANVLTF. The chain employs TRBV6-5 and TRBJ2-6; D remains ambiguous. Germline V CDR1 and CDR2: MNHEY, SVGAGI. V dropped 5 bases and J dropped 0 bases, with 5 bases sitting between them. The CDR3 length is 14 residues.

The chain recombines TRBV7-2 with TRBJ2-3; D is ambiguous. The V and J ends lost 5 bases and 0 bases respectively, with 15 bases between them. Germline V gene sequence: CDR1 SGHTA, CDR2 FQGNSA. The CDR3 runs 16 residues. In DNA, the CDR3 is TGTGCCAGCAGCCCCACCGCCGGGTCTAGCACAGATACGCAGTATTTT. Translating gives CASSPTAGSSTDTQYF.

The V gene is TRBV5-1, the J gene TRBJ1-1; D is uncertain. Looked up from germline, CDR1 is SGHRS and CDR2 is YFSETQ. Trimming cost V 1 base and J 1 base, with 14 bases left between them. The CDR3 totals 16 residues. CDR3 nucleotide sequence: TGCGCCAGCAGCTTGAACCTACGGAATGCGAACACTGAAGCTTTCTTT. Its protein is CASSLNLRNANTEAFF.

The chain links TRBV20-1 to TRBJ2-7, with TRBD2 identical over 10 bases. V was pared by 6 bases and J by 4 bases, with 3 bases of the junction left unmatched. Germline CDR1 reads DFQATT; CDR2 reads SNEGSKA (reference sequence). The CDR3 has 12 amino acids. The DNA for the CDR3 is TGCAGTGCCAGGACTAGCGGTTACGAGCAGTACTTC. Translation: CSARTSGYEQYF.

V usage is TRBV12-3 or TRBV12-4 and J usage is TRBJ2-1, with no clear D. Trimming took off 2 bases at V and 3 bases at J, with 8 bases between the two ends. This CDR3 contains 14 residues. As DNA, the CDR3 is TGTGCCAGCAGTTTACGGCAGATCTACAATGAGCAGTTCTTC. Amino acid sequence: CASSLRQIYNEQFF.

The rearrangement joins TRBV20-1 to TRBJ2-7, with a weak D call TRBD2 (6 bases). This CDR3 is 13 amino acids long. V lost 6 bases, J lost 1 base, and 13 bases lay in between. Germline V lookup: CDR1 DFQATT, CDR2 SNEGSKA (reference sequence). The CDR3 DNA follows: TGCAGTGCCCCAGTAGGGAGGTCCTACGAGCAGTACTTC. It specifies CSAPVGRSYEQYF.

The V and J genes are TRBV9 and TRBJ2-5; 10 positions agree with TRBD2. The junction had 0 bases not matched to a gene; V was cut back by 0 bases and J by 4 bases. The CDR3 has 14 residues. Germline CDR1 is SGDLS and CDR2 is YYNGEE. CDR3 amino acids: CASSVGTSGETQYF. The CDR3 DNA sequence: TGTGCCAGCAGCGTAGGGACTAGCGGAGAGACCCAGTACTTC. Full variable domain (rest looked up from reference TRBV9 and TRBJ2-5): DSGVTQTPKHLITATGQRVTLRCSPRSGDLSVYWYQQSLDQGLQFLIQYYNGEERAKGNILERFSAQQFPDLHSELNLSSLELGDSALYFCASSVGTSGETQYFGPGTRLLVL.

The genes are TRBV7-2 and TRBJ2-3; 11 bases line up with TRBD2. V was pared by 5 bases and J by 4 bases, with 11 bases of the junction left unmatched. The CDR3 is 17 residues long. Looked up from germline, CDR1 is SGHTA and CDR2 is FQGNSA. The DNA for the CDR3 is TGTGCCAGCAGCCCTAGCGGGGGGCCAAGGAACCCAGATACGCAGTATTTT. It yields the protein CASSPSGGPRNPDTQYF.

The V call is TRBV29-1, the J call TRBJ2-3, with 7 bases lining up with TRBD1. After removal of 2 bases from V and 4 bases from J, the junction contained 12 bases not matched to a gene. Germline-derived CDR1 and CDR2 are SQVTM and ANQGSEA. The CDR3 is made up of 16 amino acids. The CDR3 DNA reads as TGCAGCGTTGAATCGTTGCAGGGTCAGGGGGCAGATACGCAGTATTTT. Its protein product is CSVESLQGQGADTQYF.

This chain links TRBV4-1 with TRBJ2-3; 13 nucleotides line up with TRBD2. Germline V gene data show CDR1 as MGHRA and CDR2 as YSYEKL. V trimming: 2 bases; J trimming: 0 bases; junction bases outside the gene matches: 11. The CDR3 sequence is 20 residues long. The CDR3 sequence: CASSQTLAGGGGRSTDTQYF. In DNA form, the CDR3 reads TGCGCCAGCAGCCAAACACTAGCGGGAGGGGGAGGACGTAGCACAGATACGCAGTATTTT.

The J gene is TRBJ1-5, the V gene TRBV2; D perhaps matches TRBD1 (5 bases). This CDR3 comprises 14 residues. Germline values: CDR1 SNHLY, CDR2 FYNNEI. V lost 4 bases, J lost 4 bases, and 11 bases lay in between. The CDR3 nucleotides are TGTGCCAGCAGTGGTCAGGGTCCTAATCAGCCCCAGCATTTT. Protein: CASSGQGPNQPQHF.